This entry lists 8 T cell receptor beta chains sequenced from one sample in a study of TIL therapy for anti-PD-1-resistant metastatic lung cancer. The immunoSEQ assay was v3. Profiled with immunoSEQ multiplex PCR; TCRdb holds only in-frame clones, not every one. This table holds about 60,000 clones, around 90% found once. The sample's time point: pre-treatment sample, taken before nivolumab and TIL therapy. The starting material was blood, obtained at baseline. The receptor set was obtained from a person aged 25 to 80 with non-small cell lung cancer.

This chain links TRBV3-1 (or the pseudogene TRBV3-2) with TRBJ1-2; 8 bases map to TRBD1. Germline CDR1 and CDR2: LGHDT and YNNKEL (reference sequence). The CDR3 runs to 14 residues. The J segment lost 7 bases and the V segment lost 2 bases, leaving 6 bases of the junction unmatched. The CDR3 coding sequence is TGTGCCAGCAGCCAACCTGGACAGGGATCTGGCTACACCTTC. Translation: CASSQPGQGSGYTF.

The DNA for the CDR3 is TGTGCCAGCAGCCCTCGCGCGGGCGCGGTGTACGAGCAGTACTTC. Translating gives CASSPRAGAVYEQYF. This chain links TRBV7-2 with TRBJ2-7, with a possible D match to TRBD2 (5 bases). Deletions cut 5 bases from V and 4 bases from J, with 18 bases between. CDR1 is SGHTA, CDR2 FQGNSA, per germline. The CDR3 covers 15 residues.

V is TRBV19 and J is TRBJ1-2; TRBD1 matches 8 bases. The CDR3 sequence is 14 residues long. V shed 3 bases and J 4 bases; nucleotides not matched to a gene: 4. Germline V gene sequence: CDR1 LNHDA, CDR2 SQIVND (reference sequence). CDR3 region: CASSIAGGSYGYTF. The CDR3 DNA reads as TGTGCCAGTAGTATCGCAGGGGGCAGCTATGGCTACACCTTC. The entire variable domain, with the rest obtained from reference TRBV19 and TRBJ1-2, is as follows: DGGITQSPKYLFRKEGQNVTLSCEQNLNHDAMYWYRQDPGQGLRLIYYSQIVNDFQKGDIAEGYSVSREKKESFPLTVTSAQKNPTAFYLCASSIAGGSYGYTFGSGTRLTVV.

The chain has TRBV20-1 and TRBJ1-2; D gene ambiguous. Germline assignment: CDR1 DFQATT and CDR2 SNEGSKA (reference sequence). The length of the CDR3 is 12 residues. Trimming cost V 3 bases and J 5 bases, with 10 bases left between them. This CDR3 is CSASPDFYGYTF. The CDR3 nucleotides are TGCAGTGCTAGTCCGGACTTTTATGGCTACACCTTC.

This chain joins TRBV6-4 and TRBJ2-4; 9 positions match TRBD1. CDR3 size: 15 residues. J gave up 11 bases and V 4 bases, and 12 bases lay outside the gene matches. Germline V CDR1 and CDR2: MRHNA, SNTAGT. CDR3 bases: TGTGCCAGCAGTGGCCCTCACAGGGGGCCTACGGTTCAGTACTTC. Translating gives CASSGPHRGPTVQYF.

This clone has only a few counts. This sequence joins TRBV5-1 and TRBJ2-5; 10 positions agree with TRBD2. The length of the CDR3 is 15 residues. V lost 1 base and J lost 4; bases outside the gene matches: 4. CDR1 SGHRS and CDR2 YFSETQ come from the germline V gene. CDR3 bases: TGCGCCAGCAGCTTGCAGCGGGAGGGGACAGAGACCCAGTACTTC. Translating gives CASSLQREGTETQYF. The full variable domain, in which reference TRBV5-1 and TRBJ2-5 provide the parts outside the CDR3, is KAGVTQTPRYLIKTRGQQVTLSCSPISGHRSVSWYQQTPGQGLQFLFEYFSETQRNKGNFPGRFSGRQFSNSRSEMNVSTLELGDSALYLCASSLQREGTETQYFGPGTRLLVL.

Only one count was recorded for this clone. The V call is TRBV27, the J call TRBJ1-1, with 10 bases that match TRBD1. V dropped 6 bases and J dropped 3; count of bases not matched to a gene: 7. The CDR3 sequence is 15 residues long. CDR1 MNHEY and CDR2 SMNVEV come from the germline V gene (reference sequence). For the CDR3, the DNA is TGTGCCAGCAGAGCTAGACAGGGGGCAGACACTGAAGCTTTCTTT. This gives the protein CASRARQGADTEAFF.

This clone was seen more than once but under ten times. The gene calls are TRBV18 and TRBJ1-2, with 8 bases lining up with TRBD1. V lost 2 bases and J lost 8; bases outside the gene matches: 7. The CDR3 extends over 14 amino acids. Germline CDR1 KGHSH, CDR2 LQKENI. As DNA, the CDR3 is TGTGCCAGCTCACCAGCTTCCAGGGGGCTAGGCTACACCTTC. It yields the protein CASSPASRGLGYTF.